A single sample gave rise to the 13 T cell receptor beta chains below, sequenced in a study of T-cell memory formation after mild COVID-19. TCRdb independently ran MiXCR on the 5' RACE reads; one entry per CDR3 protein. The sample includes under 300,000 distinct CDR3 sequences, approximately 7.6% seen only once; the top ten take roughly 22%. Sequencing input: PBMCs or a T cell subset sorted from them (not recorded which). The receptors derive from a man between 18 and 29 years old who had mild COVID-19 (a few samples of this study predate the infection). Cell type and time point are not known.

As concerns this clonotype: The junction shows a germline mismatch at one end, possibly a read error. V usage is TRBV18 and J usage is TRBJ2-3; tentatively, D is TRBD2 (6 bases). The CDR3 covers 15 residues. Germline V gene lookup returns CDR1 KGHSH and CDR2 LQKENI. The CDR3 DNA follows: TGTGCCAGCTCGCCACTTTCCGGGACTACAGATACGCAGTATTTT. It specifies CASSPLSGTTDTQYF.

The chain uses TRBV5-1 and TRBJ2-5, with TRBD2 as a possible D gene (6 bases). The CDR3 spans 14 residues. V shed 0 bases and J shed 4 bases, with 10 bases lying between them. Germline-derived CDR1 and CDR2 are SGHRS and YFSETQ. The CDR3 reads CASSLGGVGETQYF. For the CDR3, the DNA is TGCGCCAGCAGCTTGGGGGGGGTCGGAGAGACCCAGTACTTC.

This clonotype was observed many times. The V gene is TRBV12-3 or TRBV12-4, the J gene TRBJ2-1, with D uncertain. Trimming left V 1 base short and J 0 bases short, with 4 bases between. This CDR3 is built from 14 residues. The CDR3 loop reads CASSLVSSYNEQFF. The CDR3 DNA follows: TGTGCCAGCAGTTTAGTAAGCTCCTACAATGAGCAGTTCTTC.

In this sample, this clonotype turned up a few times. This chain joins TRBV18 and TRBJ2-1; no clear D gene. The length of the CDR3 is 13 residues. V lost 0 bases, J lost 5 bases, and 5 bases lay in between. Germline CDR1 reads KGHSH; CDR2 reads LQKENI. Here the CDR3 DNA reads TGTGCCAGCTCACCACCGGCGAACAATGAGCAGTTCTTC. Translation gives CASSPPANNEQFF.

In this sample, this clonotype turned up a few times. The chain carries TRBV7-2 and TRBJ2-1; tentative D call: TRBD1 (7 bases). V lost 4 bases, J lost 6 bases, and 19 bases lay in between. The length of the CDR3 is 16 residues. Germline V gives CDR1 SGHTA, CDR2 FQGNSA. The CDR3: CASSWRGAGQTNEQFF. Written as DNA, the CDR3 is TGTGCCAGCAGCTGGAGGGGGGCGGGACAGACCAATGAGCAGTTCTTC.

In this sample, this clonotype turned up many times. The chain is built from TRBV5-1 and TRBJ1-2; 7 bases align to TRBD1. The trim removed 4 bases at V and 4 bases at J, leaving 10 bases unmatched. Germline loops: CDR1 SGHRS, CDR2 YFSETQ. The CDR3 spans 15 residues. CDR3 DNA: TGCGCCAGCAGCCCCCAGGGACAGATTGGCTATGGCTACACCTTC. Protein sequence: CASSPQGQIGYGYTF.

The genes are TRBV4-1 and TRBJ1-6; a possible D gene is TRBD1 (5 bases). V was trimmed by 4 bases and J by 6 bases, leaving 13 bases between them. CDR1 is MGHRA and CDR2 is YSYEKL in the germline V gene. The length of the CDR3 is 15 residues. The CDR3 DNA sequence: TGCGCCAGCAGCCTGCTGACAGAACTTAATTCACCCCTCCACTTT. This sequence encodes CASSLLTELNSPLHF.

The J gene is TRBJ2-1, the V gene TRBV24-1; 8 bases are shared with TRBD1. Germline V lookup: CDR1 KGHDR, CDR2 SFDVKD. V dropped 9 bases and J dropped 8; count of bases not matched to a gene: 8. The CDR3 spans 13 residues. The DNA for the CDR3 is TGTGCCACCGGGGGCAGGGGGCTCGATGAGCAGTTCTTC. This translates into CATGGRGLDEQFF.

This sequence joins TRBV12-3 or TRBV12-4 and TRBJ1-4, with 7 nucleotides matching TRBD1. J lost 3 bases, V lost 6 bases, and 4 bases had no gene match. The CDR3 loop spans 14 amino acids. In DNA form, the CDR3 reads TGTGCCAGCAGCGAGGGGGCAGCTAATGAAAAACTGTTTTTT. Its protein product is CASSEGAANEKLFF.

This clonotype was counted between two and nine times. This chain connects TRBV5-1 to TRBJ2-2; 9 bases match TRBD2. Germline CDR1 and CDR2: SGHRS and YFSETQ. The CDR3 is 17 amino acids. V gave up 1 base and J gave up 3 bases; unmatched junction bases: 7. For the CDR3, the DNA is TGCGCCAGCAGCTTGTTCGCGGGGGGGCCGGACACCGGGGAGCTGTTTTTT. It is translated as CASSLFAGGPDTGELFF. Supplemented by reference TRBV5-1 and TRBJ2-2, the full variable domain reads KAGVTQTPRYLIKTRGQQVTLSCSPISGHRSVSWYQQTPGQGLQFLFEYFSETQRNKGNFPGRFSGRQFSNSRSEMNVSTLELGDSALYLCASSLFAGGPDTGELFFGEGSRLTVL.

In its sample, this clonotype was seen a few times. This chain links TRBV5-6 with TRBJ1-2; D unresolved. The CDR3 covers 15 residues. Germline V gene sequence: CDR1 SGHDT, CDR2 YYEEEE. V lost 0 bases to trimming and J lost 6 bases, with 15 bases between them. This chain's CDR3 is CASSLEVWESDGYTF. CDR3 coding DNA: TGTGCCAGCAGCTTGGAGGTCTGGGAGAGCGATGGCTACACCTTC.

This clonotype was picked up a small number of times. This chain joins TRBV4-1 and TRBJ1-2, with 9 nucleotides matching TRBD1. The CDR3 consists of 16 residues. Trimming cost V 0 bases and J 8 bases; bases outside gene matches: 10. Germline V gene lookup returns CDR1 MGHRA and CDR2 YSYEKL. Here the CDR3 DNA reads TGCGCCAGCAGCCAAGATGGGACAGGGAGATCGCGGGGCTACACCTTC. Its translation is CASSQDGTGRSRGYTF.

This clonotype was seen more than once but under ten times. V and J are TRBV24-1 and TRBJ2-3; possibly TRBD1 for D (5 bases). Germline-derived CDR1 and CDR2 are KGHDR and SFDVKD. The CDR3 has 15 amino acids. V was shortened by 4 bases and J by 4 bases, with 14 bases between the two germline ends. The CDR3 protein is CATSDSPDRADTQYF. DNA for the CDR3: TGTGCCACCAGTGACTCTCCCGACAGAGCAGATACGCAGTATTTT.